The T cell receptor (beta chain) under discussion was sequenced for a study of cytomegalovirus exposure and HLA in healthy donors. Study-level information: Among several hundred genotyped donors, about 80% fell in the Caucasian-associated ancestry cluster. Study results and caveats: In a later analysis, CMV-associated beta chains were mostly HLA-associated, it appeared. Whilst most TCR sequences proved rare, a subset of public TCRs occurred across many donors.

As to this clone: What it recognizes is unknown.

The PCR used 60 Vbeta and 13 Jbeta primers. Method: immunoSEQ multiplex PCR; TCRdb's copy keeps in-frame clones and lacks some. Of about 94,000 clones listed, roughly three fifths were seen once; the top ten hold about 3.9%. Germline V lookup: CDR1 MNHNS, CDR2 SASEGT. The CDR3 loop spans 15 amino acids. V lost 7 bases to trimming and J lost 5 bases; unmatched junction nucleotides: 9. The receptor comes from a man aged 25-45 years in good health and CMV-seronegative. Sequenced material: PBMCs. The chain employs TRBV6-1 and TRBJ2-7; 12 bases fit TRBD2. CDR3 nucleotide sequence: TGTGCCAGCATGACCGGACTAGCGGGAAATGACGAGCAGTACTTC. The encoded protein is CASMTGLAGNDEQYF.